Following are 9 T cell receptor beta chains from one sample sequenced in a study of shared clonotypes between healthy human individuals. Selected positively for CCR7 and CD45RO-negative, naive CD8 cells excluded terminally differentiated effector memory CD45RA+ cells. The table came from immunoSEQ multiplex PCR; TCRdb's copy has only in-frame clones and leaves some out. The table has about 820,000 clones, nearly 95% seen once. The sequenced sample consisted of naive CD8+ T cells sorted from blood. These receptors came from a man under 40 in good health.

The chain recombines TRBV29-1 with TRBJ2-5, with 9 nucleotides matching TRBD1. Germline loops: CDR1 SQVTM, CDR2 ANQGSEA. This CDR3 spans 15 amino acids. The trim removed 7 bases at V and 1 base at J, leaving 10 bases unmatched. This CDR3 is CSASRDRVFQETQYF. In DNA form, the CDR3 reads TGCAGCGCATCCCGGGACAGGGTGTTCCAAGAGACCCAGTACTTC.

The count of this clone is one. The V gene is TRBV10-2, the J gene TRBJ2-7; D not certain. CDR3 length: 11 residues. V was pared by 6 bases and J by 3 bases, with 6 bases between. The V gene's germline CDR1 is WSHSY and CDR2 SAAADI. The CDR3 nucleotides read TGCGCCAGCAGGGATAGCTACGAGCAGTACTTC. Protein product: CASRDSYEQYF.

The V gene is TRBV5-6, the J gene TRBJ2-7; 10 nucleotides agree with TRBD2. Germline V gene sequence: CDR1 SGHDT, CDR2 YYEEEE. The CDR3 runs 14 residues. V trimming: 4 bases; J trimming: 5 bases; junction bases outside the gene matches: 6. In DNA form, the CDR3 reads TGTGCCAGCAGCCTAGCGGGAGCTGACCACGAGCAGTACTTC. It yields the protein CASSLAGADHEQYF.

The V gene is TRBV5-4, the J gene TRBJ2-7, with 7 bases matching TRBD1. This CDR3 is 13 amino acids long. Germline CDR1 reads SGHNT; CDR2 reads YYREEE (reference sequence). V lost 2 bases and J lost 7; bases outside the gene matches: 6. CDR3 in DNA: TGTGCCAGCAGCTTCACAGGGGATCGGGAGCAGTACTTC. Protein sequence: CASSFTGDREQYF.

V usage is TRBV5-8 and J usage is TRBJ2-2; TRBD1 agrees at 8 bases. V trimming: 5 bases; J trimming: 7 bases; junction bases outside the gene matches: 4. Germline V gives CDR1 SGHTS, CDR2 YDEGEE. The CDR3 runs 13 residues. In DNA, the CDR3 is TGTGCCAGCAGTTACAGGGGGGACGGGGAGCTGTTTTTT. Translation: CASSYRGDGELFF.

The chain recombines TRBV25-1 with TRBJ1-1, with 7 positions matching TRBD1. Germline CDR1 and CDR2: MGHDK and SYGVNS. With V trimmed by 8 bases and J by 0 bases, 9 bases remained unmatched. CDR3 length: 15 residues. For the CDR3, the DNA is TGTGCCAGCTGTCCGACAGGGTTGATGAACACTGAAGCTTTCTTT. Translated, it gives CASCPTGLMNTEAFF.

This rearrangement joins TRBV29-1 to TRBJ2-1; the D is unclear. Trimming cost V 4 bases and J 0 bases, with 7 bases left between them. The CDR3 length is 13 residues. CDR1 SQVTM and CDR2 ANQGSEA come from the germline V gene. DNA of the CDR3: TGCAGCGTTGTGATCCTCTCCTACAATGAGCAGTTCTTC. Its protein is CSVVILSYNEQFF.

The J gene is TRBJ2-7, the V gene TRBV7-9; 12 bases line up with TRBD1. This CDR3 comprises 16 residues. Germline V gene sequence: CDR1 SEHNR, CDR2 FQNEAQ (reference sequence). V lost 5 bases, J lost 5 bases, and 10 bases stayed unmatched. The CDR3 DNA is TGTGCCAGCAGCGCGACTCCGGGACAGGGGGCCGACGAGCAGTACTTC. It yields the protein CASSATPGQGADEQYF.

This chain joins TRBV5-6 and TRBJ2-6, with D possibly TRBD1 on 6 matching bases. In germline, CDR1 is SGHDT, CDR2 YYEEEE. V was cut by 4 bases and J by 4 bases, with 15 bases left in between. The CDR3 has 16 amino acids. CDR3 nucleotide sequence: TGTGCCAGCAGCACCACCCAGGGGTCCGGGGCCAACGTCCTGACTTTC. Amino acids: CASSTTQGSGANVLTF.